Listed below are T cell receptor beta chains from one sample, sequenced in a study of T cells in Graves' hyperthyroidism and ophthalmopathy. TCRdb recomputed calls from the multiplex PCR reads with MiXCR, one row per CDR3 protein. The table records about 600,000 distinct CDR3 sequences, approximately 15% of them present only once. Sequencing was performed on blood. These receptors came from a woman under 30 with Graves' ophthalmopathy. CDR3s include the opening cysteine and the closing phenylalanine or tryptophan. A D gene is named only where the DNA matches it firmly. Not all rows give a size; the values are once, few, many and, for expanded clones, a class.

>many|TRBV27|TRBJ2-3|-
CASTPSINTDTQYF
TGTGCCAGCACTCCCTCTATAAACACAGATACGCAGTATTTT
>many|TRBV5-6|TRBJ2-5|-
CASSLEWTLGETQYF
TGTGCCAGCAGCTTGGAGTGGACTTTGGGGGAGACCCAGTACTTC
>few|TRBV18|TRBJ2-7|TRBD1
CASSPQGSGQAPLEQYF
TGTGCCAGCTCACCCCAAGGGTCGGGACAGGCCCCACTCGAGCAGTACTTC
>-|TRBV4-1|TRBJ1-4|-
CASSQDGGSFLEKLFF
TGCGCCAGCAGCCAAGATGGTGGCAGCTTTTTGGAAAAACTGTTTTTT
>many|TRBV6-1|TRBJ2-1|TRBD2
CASSPRGRLVNEQFF
TGTGCCAGCAGTCCCCGCGGGAGGCTAGTCAATGAGCAGTTCTTC
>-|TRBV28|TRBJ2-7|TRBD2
CASFSWASGGSSYEQYF
TGTGCCAGTTTTTCGTGGGCTAGCGGGGGTAGCTCCTACGAGCAGTACTTC
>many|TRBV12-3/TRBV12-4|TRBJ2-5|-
CASSPWSGTKETQYF
TGTGCCAGCAGTCCCTGGTCCGGGACAAAAGAGACCCAGTACTTC
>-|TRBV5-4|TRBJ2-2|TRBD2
CASSSGLAGAGELFF
TGTGCCAGCAGTTCCGGACTAGCGGGAGCCGGGGAGCTGTTTTTT
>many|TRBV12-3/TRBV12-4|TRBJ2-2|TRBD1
CASSWQGAGTGELFF
TGTGCCAGCAGTTGGCAGGGGGCGGGCACCGGGGAGCTGTTTTTT
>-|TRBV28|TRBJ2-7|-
CATSPLPSLYEQYF
TGTGCCACCTCACCCCTCCCTTCTCTCTACGAGCAGTACTTC
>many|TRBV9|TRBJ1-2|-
CASSAGGQSYGYTF
TGTGCCAGCAGCGCCGGGGGCCAGTCCTATGGCTACACCTTC
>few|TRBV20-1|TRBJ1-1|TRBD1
CSASGRAETGGIMNTEAFF
TGCAGTGCTAGTGGTCGGGCCGAGACAGGGGGGATCATGAACACTGAAGCTTTCTTT
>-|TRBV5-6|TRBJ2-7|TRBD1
CASSFADRAYEQYF
TGTGCCAGTAGTTTTGCGGACAGGGCCTACGAGCAGTACTTC
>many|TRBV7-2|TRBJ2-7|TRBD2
CASSPGYGGRNEQYF
TGTGCCAGCAGCCCAGGATATGGCGGGAGGAACGAGCAGTACTTC
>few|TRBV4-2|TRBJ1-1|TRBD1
CASSQAGQGDTEAFF
TGTGCCAGCAGCCAAGCCGGACAGGGAGACACTGAAGCTTTCTTT
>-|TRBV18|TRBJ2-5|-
CASQGVLDSTQETQYF
TGTGCCAGCCAAGGCGTCTTGGACAGTACTCAAGAGACCCAGTACTTC
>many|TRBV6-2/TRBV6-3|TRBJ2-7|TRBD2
CASSYSGVYEQYF
TGTGCCAGCAGCTATAGCGGGGTTTACGAGCAGTACTTC
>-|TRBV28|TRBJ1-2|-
CASSFPGASSFNYGYTF
TGTGCCAGCAGTTTCCCTGGGGCGTCCTCTTTTAACTATGGCTACACCTTC
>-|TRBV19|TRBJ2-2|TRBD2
CASSILGLAGGPTGELFF
TGTGCCAGTAGTATATTAGGGCTAGCGGGAGGGCCAACCGGGGAGCTGTTTTTT
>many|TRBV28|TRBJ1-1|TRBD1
CASSDAGGAVNTEAFF
TGTGCCAGCAGTGATGCAGGGGGCGCGGTGAACACTGAAGCTTTCTTT
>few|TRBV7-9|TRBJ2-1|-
CASSAVLLAGDEQFF
TGTGCCAGCAGCGCGGTCCTTCTGGCTGGCGATGAGCAGTTCTTC
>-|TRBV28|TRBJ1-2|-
CASSFHFNYGYTF
TGTGCCAGCAGTTTCCACTTTAACTATGGCTACACCTTC
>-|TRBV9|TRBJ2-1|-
CASSATGYDNEQFF
TGTGCCAGCAGCGCTACAGGGTACGACAATGAGCAGTTCTTC
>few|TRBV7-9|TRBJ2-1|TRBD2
CASSSRGLAGGGPYNEQFF
TGTGCCAGCAGCTCACGCGGACTAGCGGGAGGAGGGCCTTACAATGAGCAGTTCTTC
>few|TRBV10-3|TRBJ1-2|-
CAISGETGVYTF
TGTGCCATCAGTGGAGAGACAGGAGTCTACACCTTC
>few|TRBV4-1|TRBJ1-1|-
CASSQVPGFRTEAFF
TGCGCCAGCAGCCAAGTCCCAGGGTTCCGGACTGAAGCTTTCTTT
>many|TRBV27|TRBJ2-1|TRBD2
CASSLSVAGAGEQFF
TGTGCCAGCAGTTTAAGTGTAGCGGGAGCCGGCGAGCAGTTCTTC
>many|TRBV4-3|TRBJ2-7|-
CASSQEGGAPYEQYF
TGCGCCAGCAGCCAAGAGGGGGGCGCCCCCTACGAGCAGTACTTC
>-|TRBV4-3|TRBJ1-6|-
CASSQDPPGGGLSPLHF
TGCGCCAGCAGCCAAGATCCTCCTGGGGGGGGATTATCACCCCTCCACTTT
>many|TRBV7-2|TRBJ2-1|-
CASSFIRGSGNEQFF
TGTGCCAGCAGCTTTATTAGAGGGTCTGGGAATGAGCAGTTCTTC
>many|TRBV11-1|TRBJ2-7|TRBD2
CASSQTSGSTYEQYF
TGTGCCAGCAGTCAGACTAGCGGGAGCACCTACGAGCAGTACTTC
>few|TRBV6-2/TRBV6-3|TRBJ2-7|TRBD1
CASSLRITGDKSYERYF
TGTGCCAGCAGCCTAAGAATTACAGGGGATAAGTCTTACGAGCGGTACTTC
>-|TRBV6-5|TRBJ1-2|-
CASSYREASNFYGYTF
TGTGCCAGCAGTTACCGCGAAGCCAGTAATTTCTATGGCTACACCTTC
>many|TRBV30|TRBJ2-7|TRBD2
CALGLDLWEQYF
TGTGCCTTGGGACTAGATTTGTGGGAGCAGTACTTC